This T cell receptor (beta chain) was captured by sequencing in a study of CD8 T cells in Susac syndrome. This clonotype was observed a handful of times. The CDR3 has 15 residues. The V gene's germline CDR1 is LGHNA and CDR2 YSLEER. Trimming at V came to 3 bases and at J to 3 bases, leaving 8 bases not matched to a gene. Roughly 0.5 to 1 ug RNA was reverse transcribed with random hexamers. TCRdb analysed the immunoSEQ multiplex PCR reads with MiXCR anew, one entry per CDR3 protein. The sample holds 100,000 to 150,000 distinct CDR3 sequences; around 94% are singletons and the top ten take about 0.2%. The sequence came from a human donor with Susac syndrome. This rearrangement joins TRBV4-3 to TRBJ2-7; 7 nucleotides match TRBD2. Material: CD8+ T cells from PBMCs. CDR3 region: CASSQQLARSYEQYF. The DNA of the CDR3 is TGCGCCAGCAGCCAGCAACTAGCGCGGAGCTACGAGCAGTACTTC.